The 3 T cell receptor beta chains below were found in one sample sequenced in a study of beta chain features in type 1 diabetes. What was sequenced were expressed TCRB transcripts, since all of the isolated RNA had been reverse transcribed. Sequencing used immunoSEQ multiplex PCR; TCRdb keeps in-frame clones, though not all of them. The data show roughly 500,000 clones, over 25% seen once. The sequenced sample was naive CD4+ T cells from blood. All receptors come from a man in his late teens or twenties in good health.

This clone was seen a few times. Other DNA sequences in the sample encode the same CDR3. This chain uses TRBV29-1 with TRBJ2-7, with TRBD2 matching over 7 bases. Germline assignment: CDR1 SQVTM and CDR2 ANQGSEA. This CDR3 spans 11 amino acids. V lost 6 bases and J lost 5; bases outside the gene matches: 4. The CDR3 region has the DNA TGCAGCGTCGGGGAGGGAGACGAGCAGTACTTC. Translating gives CSVGEGDEQYF.

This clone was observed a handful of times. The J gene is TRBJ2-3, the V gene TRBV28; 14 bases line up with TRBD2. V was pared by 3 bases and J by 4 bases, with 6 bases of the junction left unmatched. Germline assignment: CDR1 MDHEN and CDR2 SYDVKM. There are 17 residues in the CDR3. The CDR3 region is CASSFPRLAGGADTQYF. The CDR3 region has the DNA TGTGCCAGCAGTTTCCCCCGACTAGCGGGAGGGGCAGATACGCAGTATTTT.

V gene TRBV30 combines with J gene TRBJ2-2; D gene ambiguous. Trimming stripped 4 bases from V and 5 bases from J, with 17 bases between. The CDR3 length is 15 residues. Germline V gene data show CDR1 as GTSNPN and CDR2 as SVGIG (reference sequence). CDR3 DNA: TGTGCCTGGAAAGTTGGGCAGGCCCATACCGGGGAGCTGTTTTTT. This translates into CAWKVGQAHTGELFF.